This TCR beta chain was identified in a study of T cells in Graves' hyperthyroidism and ophthalmopathy. For the study at large: Upon initial diagnosis and before any treatment, peripheral blood was collected.

Researchers amplified the TCR beta CDR3 regions from RNA transcripts. Researchers ran a first-round RT-PCR on the TCR CDR3 using the HTBI primer set. From the multiplex PCR reads, TCRdb called clonotypes with MiXCR, one entry per CDR3 protein. The sample contains about 700,000 distinct CDR3 sequences, 13% to 15% of which appear only once. Patients having uncontrolled infection, another autoimmune disease, pregnancy or lactation were not included. Germline-derived CDR1 and CDR2 are MDHEN and SYDVKM. The V end lost 5 bases, the J end lost 4 bases, and 14 bases lay between the germline ends. The CDR3 runs to 15 residues. This clonotype was recorded at least ten times.

This sequence was found in a woman in her late teens or twenties with Graves' hyperthyroidism. The sequenced sample was blood. The V call is TRBV28, the J call TRBJ2-2; D is uncertain. The DNA of the CDR3 is TGTGCCAGCAGTGTAAGGACGAAGAGCACCGGGGAGCTGTTTTTT. This gives the protein CASSVRTKSTGELFF.